Below are 30 T cell receptor beta chains sequenced from a single sample in a study of cytomegalovirus exposure and HLA in healthy donors. Primers for the PCR totalled 60 Vbeta and 13 Jbeta. Using immunoSEQ multiplex PCR, the repertoire was profiled, and TCRdb retains in-frame clones only, with some absent. This table holds more than 60,000 clones, around 84% found once. Sequences were obtained from PBMCs. These receptors were obtained from a man aged 65-85 years in good health and CMV-seropositive.

This clone was detected only a few times. J is TRBJ2-3 and V is TRBV30; 12 nucleotides match TRBD2. Germline assignment: CDR1 GTSNPN and CDR2 SVGIG (reference sequence). The CDR3 is made up of 15 amino acids. Unmatched junction bases numbered 9, after V lost 7 bases and J lost 4 bases. The CDR3 is CASHWTSGNSDTQYF. The CDR3 DNA reads as TGTGCCTCACATTGGACTAGCGGGAACTCAGATACGCAGTATTTT.

This clone was counted once. The rearrangement links TRBV11-2 to TRBJ1-2; TRBD1 matches at 9 bases. Trimming cost V 5 bases and J 4 bases; bases outside gene matches: 8. Germline CDR1 and CDR2: SGHAT and FQNNGV. The CDR3 is made up of 15 amino acids. CDR3 residues: CASSLTGGVGYGYTF. Written as DNA, the CDR3 is TGTGCCAGCAGCCTTACAGGGGGCGTAGGCTATGGCTACACCTTC.

The chain employs TRBV28 and TRBJ1-4, with no clear D. V lost 6 bases to trimming and J lost 2 bases, with 16 bases between them. Germline V gives CDR1 MDHEN, CDR2 SYDVKM. The CDR3 is 16 residues long. CDR3 in amino acids: CASSPFSWETNEKLFF. The CDR3 coding sequence is TGTGCCAGCAGCCCATTCTCGTGGGAGACTAATGAAAAACTGTTTTTT. Using reference TRBV28 and TRBJ1-4 for the parts outside the CDR3, the full variable domain is DVKVTQSSRYLVKRTGEKVFLECVQDMDHENMFWYRQDPGLGLRLIYFSYDVKMKEKGDIPEGYSVSREKKERFSLILESASTNQTSMYLCASSPFSWETNEKLFFGSGTQLSVL.

The V call is TRBV6-1, the J call TRBJ2-2, with a possible D match to TRBD2 (6 bases). The length of the CDR3 is 15 residues. The germline CDR1 and CDR2 sequences are MNHNS and SASEGT. The V and J ends lost 4 bases and 5 bases respectively, with 14 bases between them. CDR3 sequence (DNA): TGTGCCAGCAGTGGGCCGACCCGGGGGACCGGGGAGCTGTTTTTT. This codes for CASSGPTRGTGELFF.

The V and J genes are TRBV29-1 and TRBJ1-1, with TRBD1 identical over 7 bases. The CDR3 is made up of 13 amino acids. The trim removed 7 bases at V and 3 bases at J, leaving 8 bases unmatched. Germline V lookup: CDR1 SQVTM, CDR2 ANQGSEA. In DNA, the CDR3 is TGCAGCGCGATGGGCAGGGGGGACACTGAAGCTTTCTTT. Protein: CSAMGRGDTEAFF.

The chain uses TRBV30 and TRBJ1-2; TRBD1 aligns across 7 bases. The CDR3 is made up of 12 amino acids. The J segment lost 8 bases and the V segment lost 2 bases, leaving 5 bases of the junction unmatched. The germline gives CDR1 GTSNPN, CDR2 SVGIG (reference sequence). The chain's CDR3 is CAWSRQGRGYTF. The CDR3 nucleotides read TGTGCCTGGAGTCGACAGGGTCGGGGCTACACCTTC.

The V call is TRBV9, the J call TRBJ2-1; the D gene is possibly TRBD2 (6 bases). Per germline, CDR1 SGDLS and CDR2 YYNGEE. V was cut by 3 bases and J by 10 bases, with 14 bases left in between. This CDR3 has 13 residues. The chain's CDR3 is CASSARGSGEQFF. In DNA, the CDR3 is TGTGCCAGCAGCGCACGAGGGAGCGGGGAGCAGTTCTTC. The full variable domain, rest sourced from reference TRBV9 and TRBJ2-1, is DSGVTQTPKHLITATGQRVTLRCSPRSGDLSVYWYQQSLDQGLQFLIQYYNGEERAKGNILERFSAQQFPDLHSELNLSSLELGDSALYFCASSARGSGEQFFGPGTRLTVL.

The chain combines TRBV5-1 with TRBJ1-1, with a possible D match to TRBD1 (5 bases). CDR1 is SGHRS and CDR2 is YFSETQ in the germline V gene. Trimming took off 4 bases at V and 6 bases at J, with 7 bases between the two ends. The CDR3 spans 11 residues. The CDR3 protein is CASSEGAEAFF. As DNA, the CDR3 is TGCGCCAGCAGCGAAGGGGCTGAAGCTTTCTTT.

The rearrangement joins TRBV5-1 to TRBJ2-2; 16 bases are a match to TRBD2. In germline, CDR1 is SGHRS, CDR2 YFSETQ. The CDR3 has 19 residues. J gave up 6 bases and V 1 base, and 9 bases lay outside the gene matches. CDR3 loop: CASSLSEGLAGGRAGELFF. DNA for the CDR3: TGCGCCAGCAGCTTGTCGGAGGGACTAGCGGGGGGGCGTGCCGGGGAGCTGTTTTTT.

V is TRBV6-1 and J is TRBJ2-7; tentatively, D is TRBD1 (6 bases). The germline V gene has CDR1 MNHNS and CDR2 SASEGT. The CDR3 covers 17 residues. V lost 2 bases to trimming and J lost 6 bases, with 23 bases between them. CDR3 region: CASSERRQAGETGEQYF. For the CDR3, the DNA is TGTGCCAGCAGTGAACGAAGACAGGCCGGGGAAACTGGCGAGCAGTACTTC.

This clone was detected only once. The gene calls are TRBV14 and TRBJ1-2; D is unclear. Per germline, CDR1 SGHDN and CDR2 FVKESK. The CDR3 runs to 14 residues. The germline V and J ends were trimmed by 4 bases and 0 bases, with 9 bases remaining between them. CDR3 in amino acids: CASSLAGTNYGYTF. CDR3 in DNA: TGTGCCAGCAGCCTCGCCGGGACTAACTATGGCTACACCTTC.

The table lists this clone with a few counts. The chain carries TRBV5-1 and TRBJ2-3; 9 bases line up with TRBD2. CDR1 and CDR2 from the germline V gene are SGHRS and YFSETQ. V was clipped by 1 base and J by 3 bases; unmatched bases: 9. The CDR3 covers 17 residues. In DNA, the CDR3 is TGCGCCAGCAGCTTGTCGGGGGCGGGAGGGCAGACAGATACGCAGTATTTT. Its translation: CASSLSGAGGQTDTQYF.

This rearrangement joins TRBV15 to TRBJ1-2; maybe TRBD1 (5 bases). The CDR3 spans 14 residues. Trimming took off 1 base at V and 7 bases at J, with 13 bases between the two ends. The germline V gene encodes CDR1 LNHNV and CDR2 YYDKDF (reference sequence). The chain's CDR3 is CATSRGGLRRGYTF. The CDR3 nucleotides are TGTGCCACCAGCAGAGGGGGACTCCGGCGTGGCTACACCTTC.

J is TRBJ2-3 and V is TRBV4-1, with TRBD2 as a possible D gene (5 bases). The CDR3 is 15 residues long. V shed 3 bases and J shed 0 bases, with 10 bases lying between them. CDR1 and CDR2 from the germline V gene are MGHRA and YSYEKL. CDR3 DNA: TGCGCCAGCAGCCATGAGGGATCTAGCACAGATACGCAGTATTTT. Translated, it gives CASSHEGSSTDTQYF.

This chain connects TRBV19 to TRBJ1-2, with D perhaps matching TRBD1 (6 bases). CDR1 LNHDA and CDR2 SQIVND come from the germline V gene (reference sequence). Trimming stripped 3 bases from V and 4 bases from J, with 15 bases between. This CDR3 contains 15 residues. The CDR3 region is CASSIAGGRGYGYTF. CDR3 bases: TGTGCCAGTAGTATTGCGGGAGGCAGGGGCTATGGCTACACCTTC.

The rearrangement uses TRBV2 and TRBJ1-2, with D perhaps matching TRBD1 (5 bases). V was shortened by 4 bases and J by 3 bases, with 12 bases between the two germline ends. The CDR3 totals 14 residues. CDR1 and CDR2 (germline): SNHLY, FYNNEI. Written as DNA, the CDR3 is TGTGCCAGCAGTGGCCCGGGAGGGGACTATGGCTACACCTTC. It translates to CASSGPGGDYGYTF.

This chain connects TRBV18 to TRBJ1-1; weak D call: TRBD1 (5 bases). Trimming removed 6 bases from V and 4 bases from J, with 9 bases in between. Germline CDR1 KGHSH, CDR2 LQKENI. The CDR3 contains 12 residues. Written as DNA, the CDR3 is TGTGCCAGCTCCGGGGGGAGCACTGAAGCTTTCTTT. Amino acids: CASSGGSTEAFF.

The chain links TRBV7-2 to TRBJ2-5; 15 bases map to TRBD2. Germline CDR1 is SGHTA and CDR2 is FQGNSA. Losses at the gene ends were 4 bases for V and 7 bases for J; bases not matched to a gene: 7. The CDR3 covers 16 residues. CDR3 coding DNA: TGTGCCAGCAGCTCGCCGGGACTAGCGGGGGGAATGACCCAGTACTTC. It is translated as CASSSPGLAGGMTQYF.

The V gene is TRBV7-6, the J gene TRBJ1-4; D not resolved. Per germline, CDR1 SGHVS and CDR2 FNYEAQ. There are 15 residues in the CDR3. V lost 1 base, J lost 8 bases, and 14 bases lay in between. Here the CDR3 DNA reads TGTGCCAGCAGCTTAGGTCAAAGACATGGAGAAAAACTGTTTTTT. Translation gives CASSLGQRHGEKLFF.

This chain links TRBV19 with TRBJ1-1; D ambiguous. The CDR3 extends over 14 amino acids. Trimming removed 2 bases at V and 6 bases at J, with 13 bases between. The germline CDR1 and CDR2 sequences are LNHDA and SQIVND (reference sequence). CDR3 in DNA: TGTGCCAGTAGTATATCCCGGCGGCGCCCTGAAGCTTTCTTT. This sequence encodes CASSISRRRPEAFF.

The chain joins TRBV6-1 to TRBJ1-1, with D possibly TRBD1 on 5 matching bases. In germline, CDR1 is MNHNS, CDR2 SASEGT. The CDR3 runs 14 residues. With 6 bases removed from V and 6 bases from J, the gap between germline ends came to 17 bases. CDR3 in DNA: TGTGCCAGCAGCCCAATGGGGGGTAGTGCTGAAGCTTTCTTT. Its protein is CASSPMGGSAEAFF.

The V gene is TRBV28, the J gene TRBJ2-1, with 12 bases lining up with TRBD2. The ends lost 3 bases at V and 10 bases at J; junction bases unmatched: 7. This CDR3 has 15 residues. Looked up from germline, CDR1 is MDHEN and CDR2 is SYDVKM. In nucleotides, the CDR3 is TGTGCCAGCAGTTTGGGGACTAGCGGGTGGGGGGAGCAGTTCTTC. It encodes CASSLGTSGWGEQFF.

The rearrangement links TRBV28 to TRBJ1-2; TRBD1 might be the D (5 bases). The CDR3 is 13 residues long. Germline V gene lookup returns CDR1 MDHEN and CDR2 SYDVKM. V was clipped by 2 bases and J by 4 bases, with 8 bases between them. The CDR3: CASSLPGLYGYTF. CDR3 in DNA: TGTGCCAGCAGTTTACCAGGGCTCTATGGCTACACCTTC.

V is TRBV5-1 and J is TRBJ2-7; D uncertain. Per germline, CDR1 SGHRS and CDR2 YFSETQ. V was shortened by 0 bases and J by 4 bases, with 8 bases between the two germline ends. This CDR3 is built from 13 residues. CDR3 sequence reads: CASSLASEYEQYF. In nucleotides, the CDR3 is TGCGCCAGCAGCTTGGCATCCGAGTACGAGCAGTACTTC.

The V call is TRBV2, the J call TRBJ2-7, with D hard to call. V gave up 4 bases and J gave up 2 bases, with 6 bases separating them. The CDR3 length is 12 residues. The germline V gene has CDR1 SNHLY and CDR2 FYNNEI. The CDR3 DNA reads TGTGCCAGCAGTGGGCAGACCTACGAGCAGTACTTC. Protein product: CASSGQTYEQYF.

This chain's CDR3 is CASSYSGLDSDTQYF. The CDR3 DNA follows: TGTGCCAGCAGTTACTCAGGACTAGATTCCGATACGCAGTATTTT. V usage is TRBV6-5 and J usage is TRBJ2-3, with TRBD2 matching 7 bases. V shed 0 bases and J 6 bases; nucleotides not matched to a gene: 6. The CDR3 runs to 15 residues. Germline V gene data show CDR1 as MNHEY and CDR2 as SVGAGI.

The gene calls are TRBV2 and TRBJ2-1; 9 nucleotides line up with TRBD1. The ends lost 6 bases at V and 6 bases at J; junction bases unmatched: 3. The CDR3 is 13 residues long. The V gene's germline CDR1 is SNHLY and CDR2 FYNNEI. The CDR3 DNA follows: TGTGCCAGCAGGATGACAGGGGGCAATGAGCAGTTCTTC. Amino acids: CASRMTGGNEQFF.

The chain has TRBV11-2 and TRBJ1-4; TRBD1 agrees at 9 bases. Germline CDR1 SGHAT, CDR2 FQNNGV. This CDR3 comprises 14 residues. V dropped 5 bases and J dropped 4; count of bases not matched to a gene: 2. This chain's CDR3 is CASSAGQGNEKLFF. The CDR3 DNA follows: TGTGCCAGCAGCGCGGGACAGGGTAATGAAAAACTGTTTTTT.

This chain connects TRBV2 to TRBJ1-6, with 11 bases matching TRBD1. The ends lost 6 bases at V and 7 bases at J; junction bases unmatched: 2. Germline CDR1 and CDR2: SNHLY and FYNNEI. This CDR3 spans 14 amino acids. The DNA for the CDR3 is TGTGCCAGCAGGGACAGGGGGCGGAATTCACCCCTCCACTTT. Encoded protein: CASRDRGRNSPLHF.

The chain recombines TRBV5-1 with TRBJ2-1, with D maybe TRBD2 (7 bases). CDR3 length: 15 amino acids. Trimming took 4 bases from V and 2 from J, leaving 13 bases between them. CDR1 is SGHRS and CDR2 is YFSETQ in the germline V gene. In DNA, the CDR3 is TGCGCCAGCAGCAGGGGGGGGGAGCCCTACAATGAGCAGTTCTTC. This codes for CASSRGGEPYNEQFF.